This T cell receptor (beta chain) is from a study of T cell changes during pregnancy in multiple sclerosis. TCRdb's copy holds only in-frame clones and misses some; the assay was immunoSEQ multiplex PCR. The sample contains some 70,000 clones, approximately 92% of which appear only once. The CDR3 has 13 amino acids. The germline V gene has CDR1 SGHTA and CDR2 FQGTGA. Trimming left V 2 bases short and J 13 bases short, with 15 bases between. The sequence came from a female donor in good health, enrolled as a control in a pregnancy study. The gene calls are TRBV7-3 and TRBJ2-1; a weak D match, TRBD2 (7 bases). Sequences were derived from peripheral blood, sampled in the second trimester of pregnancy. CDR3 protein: CASSLEGGDCQFF. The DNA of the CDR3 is TGTGCCAGCAGCTTAGAAGGGGGGGATTGTCAGTTCTTC.